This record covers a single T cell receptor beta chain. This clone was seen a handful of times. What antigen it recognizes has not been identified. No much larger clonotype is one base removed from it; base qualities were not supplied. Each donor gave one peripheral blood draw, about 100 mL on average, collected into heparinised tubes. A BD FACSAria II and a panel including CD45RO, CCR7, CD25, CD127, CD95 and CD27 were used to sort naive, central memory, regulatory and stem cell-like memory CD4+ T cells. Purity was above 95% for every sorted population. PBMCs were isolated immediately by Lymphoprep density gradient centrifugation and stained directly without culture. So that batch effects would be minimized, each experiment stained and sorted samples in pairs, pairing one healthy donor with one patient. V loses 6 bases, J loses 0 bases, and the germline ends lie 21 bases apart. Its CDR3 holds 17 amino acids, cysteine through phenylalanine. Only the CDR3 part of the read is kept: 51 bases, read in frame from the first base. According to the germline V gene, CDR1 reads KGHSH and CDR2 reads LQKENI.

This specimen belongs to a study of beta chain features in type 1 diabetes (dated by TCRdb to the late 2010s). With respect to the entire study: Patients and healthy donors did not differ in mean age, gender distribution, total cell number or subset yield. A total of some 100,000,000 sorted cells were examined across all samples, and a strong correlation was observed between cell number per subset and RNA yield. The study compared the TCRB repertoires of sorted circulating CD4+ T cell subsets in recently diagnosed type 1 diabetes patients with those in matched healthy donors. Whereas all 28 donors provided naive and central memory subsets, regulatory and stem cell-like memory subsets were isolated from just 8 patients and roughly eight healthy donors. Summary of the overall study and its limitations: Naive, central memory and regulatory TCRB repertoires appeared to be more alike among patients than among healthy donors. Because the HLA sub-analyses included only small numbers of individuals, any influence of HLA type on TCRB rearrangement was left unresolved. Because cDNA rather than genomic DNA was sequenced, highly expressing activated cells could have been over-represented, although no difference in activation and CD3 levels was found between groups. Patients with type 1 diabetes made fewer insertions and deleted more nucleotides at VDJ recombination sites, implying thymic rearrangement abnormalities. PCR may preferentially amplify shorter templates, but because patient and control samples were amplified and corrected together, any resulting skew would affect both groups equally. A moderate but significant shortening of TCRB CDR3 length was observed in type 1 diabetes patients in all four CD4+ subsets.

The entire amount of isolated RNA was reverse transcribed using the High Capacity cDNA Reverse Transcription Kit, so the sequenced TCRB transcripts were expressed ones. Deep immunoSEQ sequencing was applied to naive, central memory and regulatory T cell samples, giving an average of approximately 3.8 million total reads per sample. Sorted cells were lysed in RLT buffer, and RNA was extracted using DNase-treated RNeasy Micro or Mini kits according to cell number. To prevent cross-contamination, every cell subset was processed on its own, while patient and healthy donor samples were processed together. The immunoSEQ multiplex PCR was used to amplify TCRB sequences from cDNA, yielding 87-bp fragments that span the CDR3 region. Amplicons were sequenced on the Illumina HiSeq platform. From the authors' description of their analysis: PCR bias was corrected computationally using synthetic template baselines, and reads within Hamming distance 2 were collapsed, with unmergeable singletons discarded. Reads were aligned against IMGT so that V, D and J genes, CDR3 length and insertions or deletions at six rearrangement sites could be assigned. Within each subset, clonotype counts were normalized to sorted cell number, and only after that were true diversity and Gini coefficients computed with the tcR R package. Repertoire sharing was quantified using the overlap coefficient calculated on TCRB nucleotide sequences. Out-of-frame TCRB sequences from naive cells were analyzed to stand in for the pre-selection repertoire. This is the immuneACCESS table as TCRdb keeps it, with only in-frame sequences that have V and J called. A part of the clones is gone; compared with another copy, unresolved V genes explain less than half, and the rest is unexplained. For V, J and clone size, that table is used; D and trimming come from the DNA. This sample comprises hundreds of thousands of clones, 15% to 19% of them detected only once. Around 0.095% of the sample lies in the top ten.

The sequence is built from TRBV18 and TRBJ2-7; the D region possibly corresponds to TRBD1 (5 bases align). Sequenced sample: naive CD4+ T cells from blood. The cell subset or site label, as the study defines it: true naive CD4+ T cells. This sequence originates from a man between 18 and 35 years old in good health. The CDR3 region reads CASSPFFQGASSYEQYF. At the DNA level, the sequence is TGTGCCAGCTCGCCCTTTTTTCAGGGCGCGAGCTCCTACGAGCAGTACTTC. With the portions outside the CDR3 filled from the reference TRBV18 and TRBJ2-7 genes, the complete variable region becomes NAGVMQNPRHLVRRRGQEARLRCSPMKGHSHVYWYRQLPEEGLKFMVYLQKENIIDESGMPKERFSAEFPKEGPSILRIQQVVRGDSAAYFCASSPFFQGASSYEQYFGPGTRLTVT.